The present T cell receptor (beta chain) was sequenced within a study of shared clonotypes between healthy human individuals. Study-wide findings and caveats: Some naive CD4 clonotypes, around 5%, turned up in common across a handful of donors. Rarefaction curves obtained for sorted subsets showed sequencing incomplete despite large depth.

For this clone: No antigen is known for it.

For sorted subsets, roughly 210 ng DNA per replicate equaled approximately 30,000 T cell genomes. Here immunoSEQ multiplex PCR was the method, and the copy in TCRdb shows in-frame clones only, minus some. The data show a few million clones, around nine tenths seen once. V dropped 1 base and J dropped 7; count of bases not matched to a gene: 6. CDR3 length: 15 amino acids. Germline-derived CDR1 and CDR2 are MNHNS and SASEGT. Sequenced input: naive CD4+ T cells sorted from blood. This sample's subset: CD45RA+ positively selected. This receptor was obtained from a man in his late teens or twenties in good health. The rearrangement joins TRBV6-1 to TRBJ1-2, with 10 bases that match TRBD1. The CDR3 sequence is CASSEVRTGGRGYTF. The CDR3 DNA reads as TGTGCCAGCAGTGAAGTTAGGACAGGGGGACGTGGCTACACCTTC.